This TCR beta chain was obtained from a study of blood T cell repertoires in COVID-19. In the original workflow: Amplified reference gene primers provided the basis for estimating nucleated cell counts. Libraries were prepared by immunoSEQ multiplex PCR; TCRdb keeps only in-frame clonotypes and omits some of them. V and J calls and clone size come straight from that table; D and trimming were deduced from the DNA. The repertoire holds about 140,000 clones, over 80% seen once, with about 10% in the top ten. This CDR3 spans 17 amino acids. CDR1 SGDLS and CDR2 YYNGEE come from the germline V gene. With V trimmed by 3 bases and J by 7 bases, 15 bases remained unmatched.

This clonotype originated in a man aged 55 to 70 with active or convalescent COVID-19. The chain recombines TRBV9 with TRBJ2-3; 9 bases fit TRBD2. Sequencing was done on a sample of peripheral blood. The CDR3 DNA reads as TGTGCCAGCAGCGCCCTTGGGGGGGCGGGAGGGCCGAATACGCAGTATTTT. This encodes CASSALGGAGGPNTQYF.